Ten or more counts support the clone carrying this TCR beta chain. The entry originates in a study of T cells after yellow fever vaccination. The CDR3 contains 14 residues. CDR1 is SGHRS and CDR2 is YFSETQ in the germline V gene. V lost 3 bases to trimming and J lost 0 bases; unmatched junction nucleotides: 2. By 5'RACE template switching, TCR cDNA was produced, with a universal primer site and UMIs added in the process. MiXCR, run by TCRdb on the 5' RACE reads, gives a single entry per CDR3 protein. This sample has 160,000 or so distinct CDR3 sequences, with around 7.3% found just once. Sequenced here: CD4+ T cells sorted from PBMCs, sampled more than 4 days after the first yellow fever vaccination. The chain has TRBV5-1 and TRBJ2-5; 7 bases align to TRBD1. This clonotype originated in a man aged 18 to 35 who received the YFV17D yellow fever vaccine. CDR3 protein: CASSSGQYQETQYF. CDR3 in DNA: TGCGCCAGCAGCTCGGGACAGTACCAAGAGACCCAGTACTTC.